This TCR beta chain emerged from a study of post-analysis software for immune sequencing data. Overall study results and limits: Roughly 5 TRBV segments (TRBV5-6, TRBV5-1 and TRBV20-1 among them) occurred more frequently in patients than in controls.

TCR beta libraries were prepared from cDNA with unique molecular identifiers. Yield was about 500,000 cDNA molecules from approximately 0.91 to 9.4 million T cells. Each CDR3 protein gets one entry after TCRdb re-called the PCR reads with MiXCR. Of about 430,000 distinct CDR3 sequences in the sample, roughly 38% are singletons; the top ten hold less than 10%. This clonotype appeared many times. Antigen specificity is unknown. CDR1 and CDR2 (germline): SQVTM, ANQGSEA. This CDR3 region has 12 residues. With 7 bases clipped from V and 4 bases from J, the junction kept 6 bases outside the gene matches. The chain joins TRBV29-1 to TRBJ2-5; 7 bases line up with TRBD2. The sample was blood. The receptor was isolated from a girl aged 2 to 10 with multiple sclerosis. In DNA form, the CDR3 reads TGCAGCGCCCTACTAGCGTCAGAGACCCAGTACTTC. This gives the protein CSALLASETQYF.